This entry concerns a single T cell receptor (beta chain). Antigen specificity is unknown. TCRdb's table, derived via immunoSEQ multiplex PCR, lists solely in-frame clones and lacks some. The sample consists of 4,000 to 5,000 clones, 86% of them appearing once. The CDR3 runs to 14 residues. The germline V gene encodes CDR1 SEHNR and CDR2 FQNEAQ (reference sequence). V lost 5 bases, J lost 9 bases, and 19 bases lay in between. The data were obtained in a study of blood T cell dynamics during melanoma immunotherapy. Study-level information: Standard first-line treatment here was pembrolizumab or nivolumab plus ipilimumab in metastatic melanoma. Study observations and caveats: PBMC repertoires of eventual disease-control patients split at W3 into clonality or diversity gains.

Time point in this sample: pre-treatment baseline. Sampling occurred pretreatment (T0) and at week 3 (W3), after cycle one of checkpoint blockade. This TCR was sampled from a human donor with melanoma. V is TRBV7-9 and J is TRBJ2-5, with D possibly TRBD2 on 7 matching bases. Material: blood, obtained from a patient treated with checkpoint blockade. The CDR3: CASSPTSASGAQYF. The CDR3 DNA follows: TGTGCCAGCAGCCCCACTAGCGCTTCAGGGGCCCAGTACTTC.